Listed below are T cell receptor beta chains from one sample, sequenced in a study of early stage breast cancer tumors. Profiling relied on immunoSEQ multiplex PCR, and the TCRdb table lists in-frame clones only, not all of them. The top ten hold less than 25% of the sample, which has 5,000 or so clones, 64% seen once. What was sequenced was breast tumor tissue. The receptor set was obtained from a person aged 45 to 60 with breast cancer. Both conserved end residues are part of each CDR3.

v_gene	j_gene	CDR3aa
TRBV18	TRBJ1-5	CASSSRDYSNQPQHF
TRBV10-1	TRBJ2-2	CASSPTGGENTGELFF
TRBV6-1	TRBJ1-2	CASSEEHGVGGYTF
TRBV7-2	TRBJ1-5	CASSLWQGQNQPQHF
TRBV19	TRBJ1-4	CASSLRTENEKLFF
TRBV9	TRBJ2-2	CASSGTYGFTGELFF
TRBV2	TRBJ2-3	CASGLAVQYF
TRBV27	TRBJ2-7	CATSQLQGLAGGLRSYEQYF
TRBV4-1	TRBJ1-1	CASSQDMLEGTEAFF
TRBV5-1	TRBJ2-2	CASTRDKQGGELFF
TRBV6-5	TRBJ2-7	CASSPDFHYEQYF
TRBV7-9	TRBJ1-1	CASRSRTGTEAFF
TRBV20-1	TRBJ2-7	CSASFGYEQYF
TRBV30	TRBJ2-7	CAWSSLRGLRAYEQYF
TRBV5-6	TRBJ2-5	CASRKVSSGRAWETQYF
TRBV7-6	TRBJ1-1	CASSPGVEAFF
TRBV7-9	TRBJ1-6	CASSSSTGFPYNSPLHF
TRBV7-2	TRBJ1-5	CASSSWAGGNQPQHF
TRBV11-1	TRBJ2-3	CASSLFGGRRTDTQYF
TRBV7-2	TRBJ1-2	CASSFNLGTGTNYGYTF
TRBV19	TRBJ2-2	CASSPRTSGRSTGELFF
TRBV19	TRBJ2-2	CASSIGSNTGELFF
TRBV29-1	TRBJ2-1	CSCAYSYNEQFF